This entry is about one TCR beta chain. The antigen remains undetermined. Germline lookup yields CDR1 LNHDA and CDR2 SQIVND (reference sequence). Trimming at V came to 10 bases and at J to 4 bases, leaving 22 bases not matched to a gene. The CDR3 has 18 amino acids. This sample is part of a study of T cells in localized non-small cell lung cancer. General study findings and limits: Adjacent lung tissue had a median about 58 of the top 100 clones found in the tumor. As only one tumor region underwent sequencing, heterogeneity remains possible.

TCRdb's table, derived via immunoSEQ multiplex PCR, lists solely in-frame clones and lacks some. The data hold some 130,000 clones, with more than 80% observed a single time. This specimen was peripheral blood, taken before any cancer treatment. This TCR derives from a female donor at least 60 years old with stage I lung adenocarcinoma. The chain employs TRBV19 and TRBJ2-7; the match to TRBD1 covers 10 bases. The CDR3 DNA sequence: TGTGCCACTTCGAACCGGGACAGGGGATCCGGGGTACCTTACGAGCAGTACTTC. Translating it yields CATSNRDRGSGVPYEQYF. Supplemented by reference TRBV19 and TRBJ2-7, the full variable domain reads DGGITQSPKYLFRKEGQNVTLSCEQNLNHDAMYWYRQDPGQGLRLIYYSQIVNDFQKGDIAEGYSVSREKKESFPLTVTSAQKNPTAFYLCATSNRDRGSGVPYEQYFGPGTRLTVT.